Reported below is one TCR beta chain. The data stem from a study of blood T cell repertoires in COVID-19. TCRdb's table, derived via immunoSEQ multiplex PCR, lists solely in-frame clones and lacks some. The table includes 150,000 or so clones, around 82% detected once. This receptor was identified in an older woman with acute or convalescent COVID-19. The sample was peripheral blood.

DNA for the CDR3: TGTGCCAGCAGTCAGGGTTATAATGAGCAGTTCTTC. This codes for CASSQGYNEQFF. The chain employs TRBV28 and TRBJ2-1, with D tentatively TRBD1 (5 bases). V was pared by 5 bases and J by 7 bases, with 9 bases between. The CDR3 is 12 residues long. CDR1 and CDR2 (germline): MDHEN, SYDVKM.